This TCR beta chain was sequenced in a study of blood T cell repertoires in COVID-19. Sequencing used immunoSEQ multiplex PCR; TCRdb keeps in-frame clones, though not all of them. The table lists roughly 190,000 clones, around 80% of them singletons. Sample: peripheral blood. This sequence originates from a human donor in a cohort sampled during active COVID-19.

The CDR3 DNA reads TGTGCCAGCAGCCCACGCAGGGGCAGAGATAATTCACCCCTCCACTTT. It encodes CASSPRRGRDNSPLHF. This rearrangement joins TRBV12-1 to TRBJ1-6; the listed D gene, TRBD1, was not tested against the DNA. TRBV12-1 is a documented pseudogene. The CDR3 consists of 16 residues.